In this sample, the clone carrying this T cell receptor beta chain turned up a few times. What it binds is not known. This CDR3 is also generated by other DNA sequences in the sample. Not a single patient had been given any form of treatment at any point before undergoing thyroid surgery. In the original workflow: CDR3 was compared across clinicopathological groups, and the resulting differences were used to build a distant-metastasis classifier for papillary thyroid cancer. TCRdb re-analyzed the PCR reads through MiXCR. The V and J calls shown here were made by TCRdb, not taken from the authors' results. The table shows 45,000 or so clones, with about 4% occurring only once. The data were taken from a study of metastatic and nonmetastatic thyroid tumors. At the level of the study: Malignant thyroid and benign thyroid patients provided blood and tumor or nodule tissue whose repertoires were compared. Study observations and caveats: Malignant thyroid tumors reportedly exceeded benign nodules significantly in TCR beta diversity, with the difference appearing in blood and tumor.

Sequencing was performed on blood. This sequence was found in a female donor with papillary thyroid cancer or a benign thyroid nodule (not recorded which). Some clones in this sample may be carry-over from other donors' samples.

For the CDR3, the DNA is TGTGCCACCAGCGACGTAAGGGGGCGGGTCTACAATGAGCAGTTCTTC. Protein: CATSDVRGRVYNEQFF. The rearrangement links TRBV24-1 to TRBJ2-1, with 7 bases identical to TRBD1. Germline CDR1 reads KGHDR; CDR2 reads SFDVKD. The CDR3 runs to 16 residues. J lost 3 bases, V lost 7 bases, and 11 bases had no gene match.